Listed below are T cell receptor beta chains from one sample, sequenced in a study of CD8 T cells in ankylosing spondylitis. TCRdb analysed the 5' RACE reads with MiXCR anew, one entry per CDR3 protein. The repertoire consists of under 55,000 distinct CDR3 sequences, with roughly 7.4% occurring once and the leading ten covering about 8.5%. Sequenced sample: blood, either unsorted or a sorted T cell fraction (not recorded which). The receptor source for this set is a female donor with ankylosing spondylitis or in good health (not recorded which). Each CDR3 is given with its conserved first and last residue. D genes are given only for firm matches.

d_call j_call v_call cdr3_aa
TRBD1 TRBJ1-1 TRBV7-2 CASSLDNRGFTEAFF
TRBD2 TRBJ2-5 TRBV6-1 CASSQSGLALETQYF
- TRBJ1-2 TRBV20-1 CSARDPLVRGGYTF
TRBD1 TRBJ2-4 TRBV19 CASSQGDVAKNIQYF
- TRBJ2-2 TRBV5-4 CASSTTTGSNTGELFF
- TRBJ1-4 TRBV5-4 CASSLRLNEKLFF
- TRBJ1-1 TRBV6-1 CALQRGVEAFF
- TRBJ2-1 TRBV7-9 CASIEPGSSYNEQFF
- TRBJ2-7 TRBV6-5 CASVNRDTNSYEQYF
- TRBJ2-5 TRBV20-1 CSARDWTLQETQYF
TRBD1 TRBJ1-6 TRBV5-1 CASSLGGQGGNSPLHF
TRBD1 TRBJ2-3 TRBV24-1 CATSDLTPLSPGQGADTQYF
- TRBJ2-3 TRBV20-1 CSALWSADTQYF
TRBD1 TRBJ1-4 TRBV7-8 CASSLNWDSTMSTNEKLFF
- TRBJ2-1 TRBV2 CASSGGYNEQFF
TRBD1 TRBJ1-2 TRBV5-1 CASSLVVGQGHYGYTF
TRBD1 TRBJ2-2 TRBV5-1 CASSPTGGRTGELFF
TRBD2 TRBJ2-3 TRBV5-1 CASSWGTSGVTDTQYF